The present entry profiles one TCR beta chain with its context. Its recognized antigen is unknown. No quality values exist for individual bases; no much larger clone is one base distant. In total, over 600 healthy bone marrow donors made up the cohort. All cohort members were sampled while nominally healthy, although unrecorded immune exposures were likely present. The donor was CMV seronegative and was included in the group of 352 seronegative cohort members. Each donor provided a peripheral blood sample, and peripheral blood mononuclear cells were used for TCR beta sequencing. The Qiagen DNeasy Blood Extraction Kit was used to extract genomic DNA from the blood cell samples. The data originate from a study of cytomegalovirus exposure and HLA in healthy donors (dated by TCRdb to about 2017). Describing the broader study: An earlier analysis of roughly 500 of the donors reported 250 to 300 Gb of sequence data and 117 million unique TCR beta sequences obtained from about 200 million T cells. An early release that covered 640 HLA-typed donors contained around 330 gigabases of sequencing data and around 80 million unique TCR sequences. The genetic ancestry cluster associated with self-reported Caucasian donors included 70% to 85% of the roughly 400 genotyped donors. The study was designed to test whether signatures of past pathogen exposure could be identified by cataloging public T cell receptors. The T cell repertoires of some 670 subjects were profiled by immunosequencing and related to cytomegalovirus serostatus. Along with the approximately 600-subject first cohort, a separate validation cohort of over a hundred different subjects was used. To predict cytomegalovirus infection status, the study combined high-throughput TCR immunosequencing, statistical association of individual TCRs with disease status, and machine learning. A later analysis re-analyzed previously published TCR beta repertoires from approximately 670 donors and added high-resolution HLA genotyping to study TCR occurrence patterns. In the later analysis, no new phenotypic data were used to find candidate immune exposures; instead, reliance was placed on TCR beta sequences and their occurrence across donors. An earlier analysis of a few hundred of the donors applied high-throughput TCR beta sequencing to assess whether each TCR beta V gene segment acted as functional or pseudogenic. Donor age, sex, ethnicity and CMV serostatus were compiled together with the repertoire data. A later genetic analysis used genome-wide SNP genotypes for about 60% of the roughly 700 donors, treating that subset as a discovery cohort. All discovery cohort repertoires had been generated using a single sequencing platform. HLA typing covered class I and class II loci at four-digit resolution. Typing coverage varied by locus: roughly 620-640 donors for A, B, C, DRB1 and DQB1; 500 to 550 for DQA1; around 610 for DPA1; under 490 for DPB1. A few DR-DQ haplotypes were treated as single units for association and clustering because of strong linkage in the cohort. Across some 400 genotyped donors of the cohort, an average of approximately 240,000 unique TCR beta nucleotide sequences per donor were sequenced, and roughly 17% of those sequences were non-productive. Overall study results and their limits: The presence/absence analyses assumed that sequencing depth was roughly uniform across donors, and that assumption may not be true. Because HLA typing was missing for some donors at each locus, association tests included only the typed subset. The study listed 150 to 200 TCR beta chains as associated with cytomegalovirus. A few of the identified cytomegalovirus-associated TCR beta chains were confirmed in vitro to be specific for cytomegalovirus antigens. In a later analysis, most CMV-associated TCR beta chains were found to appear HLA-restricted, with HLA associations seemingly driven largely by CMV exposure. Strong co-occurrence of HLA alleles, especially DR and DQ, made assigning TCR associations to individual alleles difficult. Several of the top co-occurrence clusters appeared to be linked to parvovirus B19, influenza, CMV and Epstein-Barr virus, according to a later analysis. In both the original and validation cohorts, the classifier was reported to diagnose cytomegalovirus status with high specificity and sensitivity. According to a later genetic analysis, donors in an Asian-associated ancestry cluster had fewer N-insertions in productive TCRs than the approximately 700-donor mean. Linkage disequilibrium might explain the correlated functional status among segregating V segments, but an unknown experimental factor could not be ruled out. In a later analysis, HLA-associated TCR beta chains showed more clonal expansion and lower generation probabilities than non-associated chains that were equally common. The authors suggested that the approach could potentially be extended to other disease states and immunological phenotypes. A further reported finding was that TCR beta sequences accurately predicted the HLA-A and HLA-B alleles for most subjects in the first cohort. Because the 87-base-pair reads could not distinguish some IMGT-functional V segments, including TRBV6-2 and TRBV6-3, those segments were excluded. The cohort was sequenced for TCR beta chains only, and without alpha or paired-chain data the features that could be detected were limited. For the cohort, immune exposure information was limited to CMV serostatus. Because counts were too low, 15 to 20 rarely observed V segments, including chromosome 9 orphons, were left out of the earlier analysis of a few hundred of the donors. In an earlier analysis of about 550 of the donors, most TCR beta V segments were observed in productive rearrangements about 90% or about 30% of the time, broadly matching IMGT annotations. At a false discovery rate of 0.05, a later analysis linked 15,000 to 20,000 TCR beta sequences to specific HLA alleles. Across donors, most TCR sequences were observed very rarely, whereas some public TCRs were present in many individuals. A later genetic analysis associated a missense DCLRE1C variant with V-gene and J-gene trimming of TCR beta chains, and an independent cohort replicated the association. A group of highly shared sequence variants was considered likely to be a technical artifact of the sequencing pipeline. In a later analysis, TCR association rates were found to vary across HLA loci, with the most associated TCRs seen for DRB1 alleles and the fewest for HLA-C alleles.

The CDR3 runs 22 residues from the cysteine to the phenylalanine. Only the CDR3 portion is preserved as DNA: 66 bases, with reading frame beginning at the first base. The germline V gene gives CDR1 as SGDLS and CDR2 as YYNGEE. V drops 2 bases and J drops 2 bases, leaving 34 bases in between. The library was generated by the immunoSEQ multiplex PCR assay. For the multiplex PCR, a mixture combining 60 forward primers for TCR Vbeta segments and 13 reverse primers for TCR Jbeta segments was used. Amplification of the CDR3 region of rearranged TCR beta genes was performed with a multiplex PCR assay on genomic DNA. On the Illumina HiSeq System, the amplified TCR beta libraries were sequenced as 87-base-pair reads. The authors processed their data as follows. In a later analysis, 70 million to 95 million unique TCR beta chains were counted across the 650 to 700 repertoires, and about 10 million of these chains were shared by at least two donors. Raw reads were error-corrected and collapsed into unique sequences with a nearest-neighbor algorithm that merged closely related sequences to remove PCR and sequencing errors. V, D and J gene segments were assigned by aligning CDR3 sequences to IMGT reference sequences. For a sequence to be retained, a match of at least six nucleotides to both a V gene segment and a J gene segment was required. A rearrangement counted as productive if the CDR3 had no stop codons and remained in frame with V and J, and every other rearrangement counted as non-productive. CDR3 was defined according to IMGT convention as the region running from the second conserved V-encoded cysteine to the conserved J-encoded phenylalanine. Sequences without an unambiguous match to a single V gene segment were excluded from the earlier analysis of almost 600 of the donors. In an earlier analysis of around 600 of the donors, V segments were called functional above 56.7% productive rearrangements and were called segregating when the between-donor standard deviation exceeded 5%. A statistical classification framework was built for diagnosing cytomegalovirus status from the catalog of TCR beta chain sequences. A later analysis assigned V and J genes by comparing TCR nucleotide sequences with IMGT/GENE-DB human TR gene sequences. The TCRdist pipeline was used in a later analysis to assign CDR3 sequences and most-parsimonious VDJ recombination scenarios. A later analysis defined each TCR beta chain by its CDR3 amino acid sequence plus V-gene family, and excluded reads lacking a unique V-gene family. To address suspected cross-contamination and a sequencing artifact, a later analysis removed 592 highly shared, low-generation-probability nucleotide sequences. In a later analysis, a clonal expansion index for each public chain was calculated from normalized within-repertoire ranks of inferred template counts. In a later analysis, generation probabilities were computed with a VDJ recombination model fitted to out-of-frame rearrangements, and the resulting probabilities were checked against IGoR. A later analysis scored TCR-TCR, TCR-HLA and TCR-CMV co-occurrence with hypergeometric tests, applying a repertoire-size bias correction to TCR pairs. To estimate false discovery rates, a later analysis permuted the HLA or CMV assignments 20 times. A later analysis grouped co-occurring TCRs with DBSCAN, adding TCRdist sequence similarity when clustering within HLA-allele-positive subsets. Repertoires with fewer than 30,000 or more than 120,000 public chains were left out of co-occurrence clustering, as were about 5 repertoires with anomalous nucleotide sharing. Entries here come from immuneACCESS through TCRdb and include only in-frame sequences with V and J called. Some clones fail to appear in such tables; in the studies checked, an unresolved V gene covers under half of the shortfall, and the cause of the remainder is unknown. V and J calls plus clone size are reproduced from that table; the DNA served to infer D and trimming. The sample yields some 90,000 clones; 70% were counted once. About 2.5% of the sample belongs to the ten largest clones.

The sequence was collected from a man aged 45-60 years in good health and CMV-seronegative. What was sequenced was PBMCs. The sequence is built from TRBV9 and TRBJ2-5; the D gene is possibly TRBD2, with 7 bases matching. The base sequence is TGTGCCAGCAGCGTCGCAGGGGCCATCCCGGGACTCAATTCCGGGGGGCAAGAGACCCAGTACTTC. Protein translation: CASSVAGAIPGLNSGGQETQYF.